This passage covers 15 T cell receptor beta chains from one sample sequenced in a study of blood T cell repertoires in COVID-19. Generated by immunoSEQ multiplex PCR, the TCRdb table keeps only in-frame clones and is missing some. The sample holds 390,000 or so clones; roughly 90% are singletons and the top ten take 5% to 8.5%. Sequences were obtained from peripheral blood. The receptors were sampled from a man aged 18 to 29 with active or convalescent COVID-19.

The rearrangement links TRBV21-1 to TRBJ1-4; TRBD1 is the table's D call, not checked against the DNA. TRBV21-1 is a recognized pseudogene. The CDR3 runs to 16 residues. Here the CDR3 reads CASSKISGQANEKLFF. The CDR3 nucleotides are TGTGCCAGCAGCAAGATTTCGGGACAGGCGAATGAAAAACTGTTTTTT.

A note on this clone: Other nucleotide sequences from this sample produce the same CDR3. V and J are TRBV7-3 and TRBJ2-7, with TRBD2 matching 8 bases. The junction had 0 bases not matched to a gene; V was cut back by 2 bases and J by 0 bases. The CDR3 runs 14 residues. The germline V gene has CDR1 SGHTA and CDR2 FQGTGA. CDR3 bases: TGTGCCAGCAGCTTAGCGGGAGGCTCCTACGAGCAGTACTTC. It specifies CASSLAGGSYEQYF.

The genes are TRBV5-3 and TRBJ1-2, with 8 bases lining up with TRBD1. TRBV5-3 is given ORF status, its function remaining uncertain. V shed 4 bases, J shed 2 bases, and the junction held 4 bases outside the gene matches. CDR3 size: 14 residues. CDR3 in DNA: TGTGCCAGAAGCCCCGGACAGGGCAACTATGGCTACACCTTC. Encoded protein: CARSPGQGNYGYTF.

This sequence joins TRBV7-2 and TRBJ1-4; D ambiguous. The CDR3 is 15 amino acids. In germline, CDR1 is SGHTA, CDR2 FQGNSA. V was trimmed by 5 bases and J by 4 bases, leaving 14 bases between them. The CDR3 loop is CASSERGSFNEKLFF. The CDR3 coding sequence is TGTGCCAGCAGCGAACGAGGGAGTTTTAATGAAAAACTGTTTTTT.

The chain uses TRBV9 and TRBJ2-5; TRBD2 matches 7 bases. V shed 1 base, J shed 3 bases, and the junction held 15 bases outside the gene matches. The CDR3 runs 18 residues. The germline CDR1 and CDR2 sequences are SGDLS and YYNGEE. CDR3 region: CASSVSPFGRGMEETQYF. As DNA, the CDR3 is TGTGCCAGCAGCGTAAGTCCGTTCGGGCGGGGGATGGAAGAGACCCAGTACTTC.

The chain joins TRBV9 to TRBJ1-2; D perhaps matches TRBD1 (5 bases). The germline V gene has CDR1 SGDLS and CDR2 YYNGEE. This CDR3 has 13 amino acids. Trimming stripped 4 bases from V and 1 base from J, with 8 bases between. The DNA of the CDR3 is TGTGCCAGCAGCCCCGGGGGTAACTATGGCTACACCTTC. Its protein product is CASSPGGNYGYTF.

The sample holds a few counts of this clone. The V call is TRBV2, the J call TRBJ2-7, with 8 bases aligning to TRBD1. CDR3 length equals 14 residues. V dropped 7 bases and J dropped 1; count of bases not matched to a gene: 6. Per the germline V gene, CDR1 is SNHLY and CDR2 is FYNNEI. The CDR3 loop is CASKDRDNSYEQYF. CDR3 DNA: TGTGCCAGCAAGGACAGGGACAATTCCTACGAGCAGTACTTC.

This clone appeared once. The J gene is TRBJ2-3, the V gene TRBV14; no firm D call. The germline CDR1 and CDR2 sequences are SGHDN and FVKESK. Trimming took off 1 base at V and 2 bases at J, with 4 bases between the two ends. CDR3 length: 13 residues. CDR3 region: CASSQGATDTQYF. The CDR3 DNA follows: TGTGCCAGCAGCCAAGGGGCCACAGATACGCAGTATTTT.

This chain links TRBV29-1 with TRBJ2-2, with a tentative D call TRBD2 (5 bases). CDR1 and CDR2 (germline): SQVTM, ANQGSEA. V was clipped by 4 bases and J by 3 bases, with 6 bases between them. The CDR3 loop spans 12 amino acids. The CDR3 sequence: CSVGADTGELFF. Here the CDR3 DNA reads TGCAGCGTTGGAGCGGACACCGGGGAGCTGTTTTTT.

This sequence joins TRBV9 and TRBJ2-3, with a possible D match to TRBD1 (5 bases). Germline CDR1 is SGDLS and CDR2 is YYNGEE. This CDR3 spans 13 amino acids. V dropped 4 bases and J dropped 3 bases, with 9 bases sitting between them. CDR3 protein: CASSPGATDTQYF. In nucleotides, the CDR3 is TGTGCCAGCAGCCCTGGGGCTACAGATACGCAGTATTTT.

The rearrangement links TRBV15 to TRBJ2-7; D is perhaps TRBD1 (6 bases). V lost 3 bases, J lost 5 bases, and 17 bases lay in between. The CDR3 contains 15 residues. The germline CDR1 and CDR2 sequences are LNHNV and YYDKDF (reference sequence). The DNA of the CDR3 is TGTGCCACCAGCAGTAGCCTCCAGGGGAAGCACGAGCAGTACTTC. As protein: CATSSSLQGKHEQYF. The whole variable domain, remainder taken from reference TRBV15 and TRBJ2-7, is DAMVIQNPRYQVTQFGKPVTLSCSQTLNHNVMYWYQQKSSQAPKLLFHYYDKDFNNEADTPDNFQSRRPNTSFCFLDIRSPGLGDTAMYLCATSSSLQGKHEQYFGPGTRLTVT.

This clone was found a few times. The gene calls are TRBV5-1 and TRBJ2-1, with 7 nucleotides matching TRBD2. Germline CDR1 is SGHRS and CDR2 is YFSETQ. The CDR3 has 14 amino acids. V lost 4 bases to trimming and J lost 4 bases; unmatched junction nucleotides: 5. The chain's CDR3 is CASSRGDSYNEQFF. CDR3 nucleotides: TGCGCCAGCAGCCGGGGGGACTCTTACAATGAGCAGTTCTTC.

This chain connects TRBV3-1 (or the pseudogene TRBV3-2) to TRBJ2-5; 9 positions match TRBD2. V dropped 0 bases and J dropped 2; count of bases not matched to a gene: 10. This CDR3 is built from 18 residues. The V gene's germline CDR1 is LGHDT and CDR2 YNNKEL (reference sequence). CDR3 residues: CASSQDQGRAGGQETQYF. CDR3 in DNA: TGTGCCAGCAGCCAAGATCAAGGGCGAGCGGGGGGACAAGAGACCCAGTACTTC.

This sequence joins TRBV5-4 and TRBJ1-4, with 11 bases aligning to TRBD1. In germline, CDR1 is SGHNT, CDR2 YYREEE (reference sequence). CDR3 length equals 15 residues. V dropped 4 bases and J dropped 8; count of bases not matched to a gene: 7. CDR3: CASSGRGTGGEKLFF. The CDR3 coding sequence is TGTGCCAGCAGCGGAAGAGGGACAGGGGGGGAAAAACTGTTTTTT.

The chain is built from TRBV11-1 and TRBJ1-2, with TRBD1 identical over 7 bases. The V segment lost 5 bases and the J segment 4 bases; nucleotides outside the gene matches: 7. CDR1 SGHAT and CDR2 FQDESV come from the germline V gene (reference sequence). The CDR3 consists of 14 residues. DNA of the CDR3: TGTGCCAGCAGCCCGGGACAGCTCGGCTATGGCTACACCTTC. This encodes CASSPGQLGYGYTF.